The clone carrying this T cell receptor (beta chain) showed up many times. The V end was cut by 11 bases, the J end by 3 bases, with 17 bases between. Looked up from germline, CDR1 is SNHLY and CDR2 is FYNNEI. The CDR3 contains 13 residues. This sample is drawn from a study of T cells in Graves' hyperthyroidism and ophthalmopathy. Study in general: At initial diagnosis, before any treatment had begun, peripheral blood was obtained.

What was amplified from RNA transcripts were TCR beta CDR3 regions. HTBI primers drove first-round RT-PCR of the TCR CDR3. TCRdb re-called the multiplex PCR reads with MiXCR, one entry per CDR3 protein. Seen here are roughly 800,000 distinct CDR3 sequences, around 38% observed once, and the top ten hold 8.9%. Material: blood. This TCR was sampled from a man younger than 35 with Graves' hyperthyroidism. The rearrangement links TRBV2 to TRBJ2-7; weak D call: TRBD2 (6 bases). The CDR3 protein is CASRGRRGYEQYF. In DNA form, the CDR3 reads TGTGCCTCGAGAGGCAGGCGGGGCTACGAGCAGTACTTC. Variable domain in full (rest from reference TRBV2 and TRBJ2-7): EPEVTQTPSHQVTQMGQEVILRCVPISNHLYFYWYRQILGQKVEFLVSFYNNEISEKSEIFDDQFSVERPDGSNFTLKIRSTKLEDSAMYFCASRGRRGYEQYFGPGTRLTVT.